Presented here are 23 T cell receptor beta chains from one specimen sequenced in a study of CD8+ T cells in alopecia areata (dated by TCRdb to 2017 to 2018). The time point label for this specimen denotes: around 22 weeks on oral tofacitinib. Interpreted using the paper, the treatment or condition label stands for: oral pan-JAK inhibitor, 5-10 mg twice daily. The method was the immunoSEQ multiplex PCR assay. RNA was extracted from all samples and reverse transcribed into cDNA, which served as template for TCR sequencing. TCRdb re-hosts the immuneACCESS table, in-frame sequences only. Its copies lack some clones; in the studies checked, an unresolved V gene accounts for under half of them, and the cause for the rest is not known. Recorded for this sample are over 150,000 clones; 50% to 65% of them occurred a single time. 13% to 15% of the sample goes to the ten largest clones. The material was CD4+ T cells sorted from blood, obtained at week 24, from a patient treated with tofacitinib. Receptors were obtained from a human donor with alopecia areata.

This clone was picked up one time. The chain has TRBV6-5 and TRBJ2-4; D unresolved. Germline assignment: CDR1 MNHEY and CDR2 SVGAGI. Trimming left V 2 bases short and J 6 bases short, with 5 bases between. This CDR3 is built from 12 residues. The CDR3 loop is CASSYDGNIQYF. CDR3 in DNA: TGTGCCAGCAGTTACGACGGAAACATTCAGTACTTC.

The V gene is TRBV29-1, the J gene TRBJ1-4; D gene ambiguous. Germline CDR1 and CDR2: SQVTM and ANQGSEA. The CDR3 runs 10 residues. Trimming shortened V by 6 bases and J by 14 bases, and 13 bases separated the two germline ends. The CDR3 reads CSVKNPGLFF. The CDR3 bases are TGCAGCGTGAAAAATCCGGGTCTGTTTTTT.

The DNA of the CDR3 is TGTGCCAGTAGTACCACTTGGGACAGGGCGGTTACGCAGTATTTT. Encoded protein: CASSTTWDRAVTQYF. The gene calls are TRBV19 and TRBJ2-3; 9 bases are a match to TRBD1. CDR1 and CDR2 from the germline V gene are LNHDA and SQIVND (reference sequence). With 4 bases clipped from V and 8 bases from J, the junction kept 10 bases outside the gene matches. CDR3 length equals 15 residues. Combining the CDR3 with reference TRBV19 and TRBJ2-3 gives the whole variable domain DGGITQSPKYLFRKEGQNVTLSCEQNLNHDAMYWYRQDPGQGLRLIYYSQIVNDFQKGDIAEGYSVSREKKESFPLTVTSAQKNPTAFYLCASSTTWDRAVTQYFGPGTRLTVL.

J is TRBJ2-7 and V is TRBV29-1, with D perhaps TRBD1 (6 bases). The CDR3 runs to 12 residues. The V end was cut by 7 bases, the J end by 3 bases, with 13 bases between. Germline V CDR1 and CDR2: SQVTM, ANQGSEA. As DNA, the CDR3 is TGCAGCGCTGGACAGCTAAACTACGAGCAGTACTTC. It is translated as CSAGQLNYEQYF.

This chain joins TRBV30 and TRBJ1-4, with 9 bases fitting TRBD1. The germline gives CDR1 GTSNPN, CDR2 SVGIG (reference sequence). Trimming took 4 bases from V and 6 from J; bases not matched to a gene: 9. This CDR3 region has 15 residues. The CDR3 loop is CAWTNRGPKDEKLFF. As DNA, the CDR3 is TGTGCCTGGACTAACAGGGGGCCTAAGGATGAAAAACTGTTTTTT. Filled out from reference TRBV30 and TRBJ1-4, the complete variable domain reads SQTIHQWPATLVQPVGSPLSLECTVEGTSNPNLYWYRQAAGRGLQLLFYSVGIGQISSEVPQNLSASRPQDRQFILSSKKLLLSDSGFYLCAWTNRGPKDEKLFFGSGTQLSVL.

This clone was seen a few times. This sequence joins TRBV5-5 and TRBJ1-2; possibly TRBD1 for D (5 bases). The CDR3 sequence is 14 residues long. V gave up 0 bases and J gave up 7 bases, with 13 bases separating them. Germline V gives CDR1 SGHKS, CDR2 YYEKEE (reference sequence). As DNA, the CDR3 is TGTGCCAGCAGCTTGGATCCGGGGGTCGGTGGCTACACCTTC. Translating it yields CASSLDPGVGGYTF.

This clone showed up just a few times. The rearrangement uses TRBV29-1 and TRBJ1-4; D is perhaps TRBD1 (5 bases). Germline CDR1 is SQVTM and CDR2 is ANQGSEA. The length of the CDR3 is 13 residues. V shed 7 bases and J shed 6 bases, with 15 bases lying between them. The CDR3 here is CSARELGHEKLFF. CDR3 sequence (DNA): TGCAGCGCCAGGGAGTTGGGCCATGAAAAACTGTTTTTT.

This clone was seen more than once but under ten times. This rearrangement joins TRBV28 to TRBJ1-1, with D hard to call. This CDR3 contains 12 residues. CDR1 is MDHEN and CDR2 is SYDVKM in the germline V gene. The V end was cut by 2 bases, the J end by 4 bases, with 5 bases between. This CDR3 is CASSLRTTEAFF. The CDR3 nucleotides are TGTGCCAGCAGTTTAAGGACCACTGAAGCTTTCTTT.

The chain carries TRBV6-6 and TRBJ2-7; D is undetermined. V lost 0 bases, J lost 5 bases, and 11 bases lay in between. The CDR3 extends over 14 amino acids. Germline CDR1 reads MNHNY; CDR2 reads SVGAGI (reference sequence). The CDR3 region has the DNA TGTGCCAGCAGTTACTCATCAGTGGGTAACGAGCAGTACTTC. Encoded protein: CASSYSSVGNEQYF.

In DNA, the CDR3 is TGTGCCAGCAGCCCAATAGCGGGTCGGGAAGCTTTCTTT. This gives the protein CASSPIAGREAFF. The rearrangement links TRBV7-8 to TRBJ1-1; the D is unclear. This CDR3 has 13 residues. Trimming removed 5 bases at V and 8 bases at J, with 15 bases between. Germline CDR1 SGHVS, CDR2 FQNEAQ.

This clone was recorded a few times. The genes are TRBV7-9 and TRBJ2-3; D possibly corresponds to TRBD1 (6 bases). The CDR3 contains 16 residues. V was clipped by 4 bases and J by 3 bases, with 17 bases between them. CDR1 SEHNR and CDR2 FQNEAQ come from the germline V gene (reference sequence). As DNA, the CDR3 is TGTGCCAGCAGCTCGGGGACATTCCCCCTGACAGATACGCAGTATTTT. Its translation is CASSSGTFPLTDTQYF.

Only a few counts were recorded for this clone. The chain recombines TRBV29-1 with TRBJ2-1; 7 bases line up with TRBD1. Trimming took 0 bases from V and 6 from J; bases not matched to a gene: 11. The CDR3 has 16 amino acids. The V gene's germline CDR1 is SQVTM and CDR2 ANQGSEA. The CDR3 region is CSVEEGQFSVRNEQFF. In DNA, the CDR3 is TGCAGCGTTGAAGAGGGACAGTTCAGCGTCCGCAATGAGCAGTTCTTC.

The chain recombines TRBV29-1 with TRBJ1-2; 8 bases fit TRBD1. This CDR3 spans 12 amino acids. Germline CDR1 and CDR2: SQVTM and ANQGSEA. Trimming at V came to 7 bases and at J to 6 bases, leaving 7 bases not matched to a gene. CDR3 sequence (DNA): TGCAGCGGCCGGACAGGGCGGGATGGCTACACCTTC. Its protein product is CSGRTGRDGYTF.

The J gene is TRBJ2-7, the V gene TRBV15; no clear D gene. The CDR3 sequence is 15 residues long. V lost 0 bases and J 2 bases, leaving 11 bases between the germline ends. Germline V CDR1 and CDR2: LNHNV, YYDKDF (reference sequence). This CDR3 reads CATSRDLLETYEQYF. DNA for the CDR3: TGTGCCACCAGCAGAGATCTCCTCGAGACCTACGAGCAGTACTTC. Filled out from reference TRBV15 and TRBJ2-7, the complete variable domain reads DAMVIQNPRYQVTQFGKPVTLSCSQTLNHNVMYWYQQKSSQAPKLLFHYYDKDFNNEADTPDNFQSRRPNTSFCFLDIRSPGLGDTAMYLCATSRDLLETYEQYFGPGTRLTVT.

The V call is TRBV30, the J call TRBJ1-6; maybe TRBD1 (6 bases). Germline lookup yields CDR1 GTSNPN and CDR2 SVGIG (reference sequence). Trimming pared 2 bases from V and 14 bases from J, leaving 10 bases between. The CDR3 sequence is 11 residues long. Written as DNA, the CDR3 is TGTGCCTGGAGTCCGGACAGATCCCTCCACTTT. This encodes CAWSPDRSLHF.

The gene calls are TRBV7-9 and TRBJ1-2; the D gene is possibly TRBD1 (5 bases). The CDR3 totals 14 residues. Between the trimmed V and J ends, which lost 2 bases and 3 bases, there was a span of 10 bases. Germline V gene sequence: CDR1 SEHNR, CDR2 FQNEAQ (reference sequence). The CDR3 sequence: CASSLSGRDYGYTF. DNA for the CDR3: TGTGCCAGCAGCTTAAGTGGCAGGGACTATGGCTACACCTTC. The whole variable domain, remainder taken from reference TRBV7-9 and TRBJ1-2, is DTGVSQNPRHKITKRGQNVTFRCDPISEHNRLYWYRQTLGQGPEFLTYFQNEAQLEKSRLLSDRFSAERPKGSFSTLEIQRTEQGDSAMYLCASSLSGRDYGYTFGSGTRLTVV.

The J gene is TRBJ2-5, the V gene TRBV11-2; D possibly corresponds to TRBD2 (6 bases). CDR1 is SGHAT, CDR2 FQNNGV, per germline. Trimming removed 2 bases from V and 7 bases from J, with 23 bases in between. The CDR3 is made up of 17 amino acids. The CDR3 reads CASSLRREVVKGGTQYF. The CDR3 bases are TGTGCCAGCAGCTTAAGGCGGGAAGTAGTGAAGGGAGGGACCCAGTACTTC. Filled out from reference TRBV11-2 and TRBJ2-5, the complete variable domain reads EAGVAQSPRYKIIEKRQSVAFWCNPISGHATLYWYQQILGQGPKLLIQFQNNGVVDDSQLPKDRFSAERLKGVDSTLKIQPAKLEDSAVYLCASSLRREVVKGGTQYFGPGTRLLVL.

CDR3 protein: CASSASQGADYGYTF. CDR3 DNA: TGTGCCAGCAGTGCCTCACAGGGGGCTGACTATGGCTACACCTTC. This sequence joins TRBV27 and TRBJ1-2, with 9 positions matching TRBD1. After removal of 5 bases from V and 3 bases from J, the junction contained 7 bases not matched to a gene. The germline V gene encodes CDR1 MNHEY and CDR2 SMNVEV (reference sequence). The CDR3 runs to 15 residues.

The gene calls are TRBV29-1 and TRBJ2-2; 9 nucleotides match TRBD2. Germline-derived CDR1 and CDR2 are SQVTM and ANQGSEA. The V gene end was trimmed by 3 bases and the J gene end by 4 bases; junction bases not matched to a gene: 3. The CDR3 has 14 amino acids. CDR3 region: CSVDSGGTTGELFF. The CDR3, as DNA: TGCAGCGTTGATAGCGGGGGTACCACCGGGGAGCTGTTTTTT.

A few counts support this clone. The CDR3 DNA reads TGTGCCATCAGTGAATTTGGGGGCAGGAATGAGCAGTTCTTC. It yields the protein CAISEFGGRNEQFF. This chain joins TRBV10-3 and TRBJ2-1; D perhaps matches TRBD1 (6 bases). V was cut by 3 bases and J by 7 bases, with 13 bases left in between. Germline loops: CDR1 ENHRY, CDR2 SYGVKD. This CDR3 comprises 14 residues.

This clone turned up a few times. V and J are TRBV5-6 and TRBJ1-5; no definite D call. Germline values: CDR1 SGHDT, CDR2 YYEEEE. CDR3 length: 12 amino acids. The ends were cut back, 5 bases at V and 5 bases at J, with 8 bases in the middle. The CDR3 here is CASRLGDQPQHF. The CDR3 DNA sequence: TGTGCCAGCAGGCTGGGCGATCAGCCCCAGCATTTT. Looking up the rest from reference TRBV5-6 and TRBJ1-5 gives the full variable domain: DAGVTQSPTHLIKTRGQQVTLRCSPKSGHDTVSWYQQALGQGPQFIFQYYEEEERQRGNFPDRFSGHQFPNYSSELNVNALLLGDSALYLCASRLGDQPQHFGDGTRLSIL.

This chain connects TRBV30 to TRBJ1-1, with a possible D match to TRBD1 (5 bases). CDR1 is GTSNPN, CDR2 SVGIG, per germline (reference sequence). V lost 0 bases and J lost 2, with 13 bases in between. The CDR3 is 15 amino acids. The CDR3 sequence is CAWSVRRGTNTEAFF. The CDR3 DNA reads TGTGCCTGGAGTGTAAGGAGGGGAACTAACACTGAAGCTTTCTTT. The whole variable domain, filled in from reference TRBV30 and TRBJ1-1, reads SQTIHQWPATLVQPVGSPLSLECTVEGTSNPNLYWYRQAAGRGLQLLFYSVGIGQISSEVPQNLSASRPQDRQFILSSKKLLLSDSGFYLCAWSVRRGTNTEAFFGQGTRLTVV.

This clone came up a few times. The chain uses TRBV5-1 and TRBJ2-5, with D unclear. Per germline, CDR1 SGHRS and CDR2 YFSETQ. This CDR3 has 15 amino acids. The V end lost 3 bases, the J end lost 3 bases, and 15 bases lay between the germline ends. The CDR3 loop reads CASSWSQRTEETQYF. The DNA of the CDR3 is TGCGCCAGCAGCTGGTCCCAAAGAACGGAAGAGACCCAGTACTTC.